This T cell receptor (beta chain) was obtained from a study of T cell changes during pregnancy in multiple sclerosis (dated by TCRdb to the late 2010s). Background on the whole study: In women with multiple sclerosis, the researchers looked at how the T cell repertoire shifted as pregnancy progressed.

Details on this clone: Its antigen remains unidentified. No much larger clone is present one base from it, and per-base qualities are unavailable.

Library construction relied on the immunoSEQ multiplex PCR assay. As stored in TCRdb, this immuneACCESS dataset retains in-frame rearrangements with V and J assigned. A fraction of the clones does not appear; measured against another copy, unresolved V genes explain less than half of the discrepancy, and the remainder lacks a known reason. The sample includes tens of thousands of clones, with 91% observed a single time. The top ten clonotypes cover more than 1.5% of the sample. The junction shows trimming of 6 bases on V and 7 bases on J, plus 15 bases between the germline ends. CDR3 length: 14 amino acids, cysteine to phenylalanine. Of all the DNA, just the CDR3 is kept, 42 bases in frame from base 1. Reading the germline V gene gives CDR1 SGHAT and CDR2 FQNNGV.

The specimen was peripheral blood, collected after pregnancy. This sequence originates from a female donor in good health, enrolled as a control in a pregnancy study. The rearrangement combines TRBV11-2 with TRBJ1-4; TRBD1 is perhaps the D gene, given 6 matching bases. The DNA sequence is given as TGTGCCAGCAGGCGCCAGGGGACGAGTGAAAAACTGTTTTTT. This gives the protein CASRRQGTSEKLFF.